Presented here are 10 T cell receptor beta chains from one specimen sequenced in a study of OX40 agonist ivuxolimab in advanced cancers. TCRdb keeps only in-frame clones here, not all; method: immunoSEQ multiplex PCR. The data show approximately 75,000 clones, with around nine tenths seen just once and 0.3% to 0.4% held by the top ten. The sample was CD4+ or CD8+ T cells sorted from blood, taken in a trial of the OX40 agonist ivuxolimab. The receptors were sampled from an adult with an advanced solid tumor such as melanoma, head and neck, liver or kidney cancer.

This rearrangement joins TRBV19 to TRBJ2-1, with D hard to call. CDR3 length: 16 amino acids. Germline V gene lookup returns CDR1 LNHDA and CDR2 SQIVND (reference sequence). Deletions cut 0 bases from V and 1 base from J, with 10 bases between. The CDR3 protein is CASSIDDGVSYNEQFF. The CDR3, as DNA: TGTGCCAGTAGTATAGATGATGGGGTATCCTACAATGAGCAGTTCTTC. Complete variable domain (other parts from reference TRBV19 and TRBJ2-1): DGGITQSPKYLFRKEGQNVTLSCEQNLNHDAMYWYRQDPGQGLRLIYYSQIVNDFQKGDIAEGYSVSREKKESFPLTVTSAQKNPTAFYLCASSIDDGVSYNEQFFGPGTRLTVL.

The chain has TRBV28 and TRBJ2-7; a weak D match, TRBD2 (6 bases). CDR1 and CDR2 from the germline V gene are MDHEN and SYDVKM. Deletions cut 7 bases from V and 7 bases from J, with 17 bases between. The CDR3 runs 13 residues. Written as DNA, the CDR3 is TGTGCCAGCACAACCCCGGACCGGGGGGAGCAGTACTTC. This codes for CASTTPDRGEQYF.

V and J are TRBV7-9 and TRBJ1-3; 9 positions match TRBD1. From germline, CDR1 is SEHNR and CDR2 FQNEAQ (reference sequence). The CDR3 runs 16 residues. V shed 6 bases, J shed 0 bases, and the junction held 6 bases outside the gene matches. The CDR3 bases are TGTGCCAGCAGGGGACAGGGTCTGACCTCTGGAAACACCATATATTTT. It specifies CASRGQGLTSGNTIYF.

The V gene is TRBV29-1, the J gene TRBJ2-7; D is undetermined. CDR1 and CDR2 from the germline V gene are SQVTM and ANQGSEA. V was pared by 5 bases and J by 2 bases, with 10 bases between. This CDR3 region has 12 residues. CDR3 loop: CSVSETPYEQYF. The CDR3 bases are TGCAGCGTTAGTGAAACCCCCTACGAGCAGTACTTC.

A single count supports this clone. The rearrangement uses TRBV7-2 and TRBJ2-3, with D perhaps matching TRBD2 (5 bases). Trimming took 6 bases from V and 5 from J, leaving 12 bases between them. The length of the CDR3 is 13 residues. Per the germline V gene, CDR1 is SGHTA and CDR2 is FQGNSA. Here the CDR3 reads CASRRVSGDTQYF. DNA for the CDR3: TGTGCCAGCAGACGGGTCAGCGGAGATACGCAGTATTTT.

V and J are TRBV20-1 and TRBJ2-7; D gene uncertain. The V gene's germline CDR1 is DFQATT and CDR2 SNEGSKA (reference sequence). The CDR3 has 11 residues. Trimming pared 2 bases from V and 4 bases from J, leaving 6 bases between. Here the CDR3 DNA reads TGCAGTGCTAGACATCTATACGAGCAGTACTTC. Encoded protein: CSARHLYEQYF.

J is TRBJ2-1 and V is TRBV10-3, with 9 positions matching TRBD2. The CDR3 covers 13 residues. From germline, CDR1 is ENHRY and CDR2 SYGVKD. Losses at the gene ends were 6 bases for V and 10 bases for J; bases not matched to a gene: 7. The CDR3 region is CAIRGGRAEEQFF. The CDR3 DNA follows: TGTGCCATCAGAGGCGGGAGGGCAGAGGAGCAGTTCTTC.

The rearrangement uses TRBV5-1 and TRBJ2-3, with a possible D match to TRBD1 (5 bases). V lost 2 bases, J lost 2 bases, and 12 bases lay in between. The CDR3 contains 15 residues. Germline V gene data show CDR1 as SGHRS and CDR2 as YFSETQ. The CDR3 bases are TGCGCCAGCAGCTTAGGGGAAAGGCCCACAGATACGCAGTATTTT. Protein: CASSLGERPTDTQYF.

This clone was detected only once. The V and J genes are TRBV9 and TRBJ2-5; TRBD1 might be the D (6 bases). The germline V and J ends were trimmed by 0 bases and 5 bases, with 14 bases remaining between them. The V gene's germline CDR1 is SGDLS and CDR2 YYNGEE. The CDR3 extends over 15 amino acids. This CDR3 is CASSVDTGLIETQYF. The CDR3 DNA sequence: TGTGCCAGCAGCGTAGATACAGGGTTAATCGAGACCCAGTACTTC.

As to this clone: This CDR3 is also generated by other DNA sequences in the sample. The V and J genes are TRBV18 and TRBJ1-5; 9 bases are shared with TRBD1. Germline V gene sequence: CDR1 KGHSH, CDR2 LQKENI. This CDR3 is built from 14 residues. V dropped 3 bases and J dropped 5; count of bases not matched to a gene: 2. This CDR3 is CASSPTGGDQPQHF. The CDR3 coding sequence is TGTGCCAGCTCACCGACAGGGGGGGATCAGCCCCAGCATTTT.